Listed below are T cell receptor beta chains from one sample, sequenced in a study of T cells in Graves' hyperthyroidism and ophthalmopathy. TCRdb re-derived calls from the multiplex PCR reads in MiXCR, one entry per CDR3 protein. The sample consists of approximately 560,000 distinct CDR3 sequences, approximately 15% of them appearing once. Sample: blood. The receptors shown here come from a woman in her 30s with Graves' hyperthyroidism. Both conserved end residues are part of each CDR3. D genes are given only for firm matches. The size of a clone is reported for some rows only, either as once, few or many, or as a class for expanded clones.

d_call,clone_size,v_call,j_call,cdr3_aa,cdr3_nt
TRBD2,-,TRBV7-9,TRBJ2-3,CASSQEAELAVTDTQYF,TGCGCCAGCAGCCAAGAAGCCGAACTAGCGGTCACAGATACGCAGTATTTT
-,few,TRBV9,TRBJ2-2,CASSVEVEAYRDGELFF,TGTGCCAGCAGCGTAGAGGTGGAAGCGTACCGAGACGGGGAGCTGTTTTTT
TRBD1,few,TRBV6-5,TRBJ1-2,CASSYSITGGGNYGYTF,TGTGCCAGCAGTTACTCTATAACAGGGGGCGGCAACTATGGCTACACCTTC
-,many,TRBV3-1,TRBJ1-5,CASSQGGRGSFGQPQHF,TGTGCCAGCAGCCAAGGAGGAAGGGGTTCCTTCGGTCAGCCCCAGCATTTT
-,few,TRBV6-2/TRBV6-3,TRBJ2-7,CASSAARVAQYF,TGTGCCAGCAGTGCCGCCCGGGTAGCGCAGTACTTC
-,-,TRBV30,TRBJ2-3,CAWKVQGSPFGTQYF,TGTGCCTGGAAAGTTCAGGGGTCCCCCTTCGGTACGCAGTATTTT
TRBD2,many,TRBV7-9,TRBJ2-3,CASSSTGTSGSITDTQYF,TGTGCCAGCAGCTCAACGGGGACTAGCGGGAGTATAACAGATACGCAGTATTTT
-,few,TRBV3-1,TRBJ2-1,CASSQVSPAGQFF,TGTGCCAGCAGCCAAGTTTCCCCGGCTGGGCAGTTCTTC
-,many,TRBV6-1,TRBJ2-5,CASGFSRTEKETQYF,TGTGCCAGCGGGTTTTCTCGGACGGAAAAAGAGACCCAGTACTTC
-,-,TRBV2,TRBJ2-7,CASSELLGSSYEQYF,TGTGCCAGCAGTGAATTGCTGGGGAGCTCCTACGAGCAGTACTTC
-,many,TRBV9,TRBJ2-1,CASSVDGRSYNEQFF,TGTGCCAGCAGCGTAGACGGGAGATCCTACAATGAGCAGTTCTTC
-,-,TRBV9,TRBJ2-7,CASSVGGDYEQYF,TGTGCCAGCAGCGTCGGAGGGGACTACGAGCAGTACTTC
-,-,TRBV6-1,TRBJ2-7,CASKPGGTYEQYF,TGTGCCAGCAAACCCGGCGGAACTTACGAGCAGTACTTC
-,-,TRBV28,TRBJ2-3,CASSFGVLEVPSTDTQYF,TGTGCCAGCAGTTTTGGAGTCCTAGAGGTACCTAGCACAGATACGCAGTATTTT
TRBD1,many,TRBV27,TRBJ2-1,CASSPGGQSEQFF,TGTGCCAGCAGTCCAGGGGGCCAGAGTGAGCAGTTCTTC
TRBD2,many,TRBV28,TRBJ2-1,CASSLWSLAGALNEQFF,TGTGCCAGCAGTTTATGGTCTCTGGCGGGAGCTCTCAATGAGCAGTTCTTC
-,many,TRBV27,TRBJ2-1,CASTRGREQFF,TGTGCCAGCACCAGGGGCCGTGAGCAGTTCTTC
TRBD2,-,TRBV9,TRBJ2-7,CASSVVPGGRGEQYF,TGTGCCAGCAGCGTAGTTCCAGGCGGGAGAGGGGAGCAGTACTTC
-,many,TRBV6-1,TRBJ2-7,CASSENRRTRNEQYF,TGTGCCAGCAGTGAAAACAGGCGGACCCGGAACGAGCAGTACTTC
-,many,TRBV4-2,TRBJ2-1,CASSQRPTVGSYNEQFF,TGTGCCAGCAGCCAACGCCCAACGGTGGGCTCCTACAATGAGCAGTTCTTC
-,-,TRBV5-6,TRBJ2-7,CASSLGVGEEQYF,TGTGCCAGCAGTCTGGGGGTGGGGGAAGAGCAGTACTTC
-,few,TRBV9,TRBJ2-1,CASSLSGFEVYNEQFF,TGTGCCAGCAGCTTATCAGGGTTTGAAGTCTACAATGAGCAGTTCTTC
-,many,TRBV6-1,TRBJ1-6,CASSENSPLHF,TGTGCCAGCAGTGAAAATTCACCCCTCCACTTT
TRBD2,-,TRBV7-7,TRBJ2-2,CASSLGSGVSGELFF,TGTGCTAGCAGCTTAGGTAGCGGGGTCTCCGGGGAGCTGTTTTTT